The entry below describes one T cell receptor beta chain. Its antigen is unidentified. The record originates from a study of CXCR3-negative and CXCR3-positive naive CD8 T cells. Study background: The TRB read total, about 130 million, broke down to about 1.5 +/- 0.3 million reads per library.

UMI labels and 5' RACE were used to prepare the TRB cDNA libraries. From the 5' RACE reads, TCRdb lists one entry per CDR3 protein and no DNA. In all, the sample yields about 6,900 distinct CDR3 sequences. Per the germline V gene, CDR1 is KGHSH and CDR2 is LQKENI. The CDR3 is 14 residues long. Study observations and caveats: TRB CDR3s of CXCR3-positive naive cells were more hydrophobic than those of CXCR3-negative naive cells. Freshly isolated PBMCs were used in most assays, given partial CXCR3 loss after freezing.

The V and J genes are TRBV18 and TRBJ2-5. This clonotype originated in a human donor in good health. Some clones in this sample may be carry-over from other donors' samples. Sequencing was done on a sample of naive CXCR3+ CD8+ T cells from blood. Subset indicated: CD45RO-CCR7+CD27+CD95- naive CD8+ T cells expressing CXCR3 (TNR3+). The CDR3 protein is CASSHRDEQETQYF.